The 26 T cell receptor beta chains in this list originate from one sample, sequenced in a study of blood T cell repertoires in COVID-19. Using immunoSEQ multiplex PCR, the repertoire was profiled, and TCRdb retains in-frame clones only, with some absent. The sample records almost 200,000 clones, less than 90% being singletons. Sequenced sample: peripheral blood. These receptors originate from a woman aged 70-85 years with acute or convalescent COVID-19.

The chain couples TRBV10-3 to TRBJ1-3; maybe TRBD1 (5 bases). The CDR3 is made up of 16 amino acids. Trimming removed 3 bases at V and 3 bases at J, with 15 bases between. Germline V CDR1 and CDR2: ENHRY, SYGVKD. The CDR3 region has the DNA TGTGCCATCAGTGACCACCTCGGGGGAGGTGGAAACACCATATATTTT. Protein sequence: CAISDHLGGGGNTIYF.

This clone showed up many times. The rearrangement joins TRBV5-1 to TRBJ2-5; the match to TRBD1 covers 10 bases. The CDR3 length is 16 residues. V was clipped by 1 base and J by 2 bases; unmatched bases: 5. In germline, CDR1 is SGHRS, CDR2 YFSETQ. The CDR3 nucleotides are TGCGCCAGCAGCTTGTCGGGGACAGGGGTGCAAGAGACCCAGTACTTC. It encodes CASSLSGTGVQETQYF.

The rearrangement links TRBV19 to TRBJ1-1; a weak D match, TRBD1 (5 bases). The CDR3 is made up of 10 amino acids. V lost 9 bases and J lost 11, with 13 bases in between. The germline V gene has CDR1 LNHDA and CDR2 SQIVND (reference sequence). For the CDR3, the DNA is TGTGCCAGCGGGGGGTTTGGCGCTTTCTTT. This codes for CASGGFGAFF.

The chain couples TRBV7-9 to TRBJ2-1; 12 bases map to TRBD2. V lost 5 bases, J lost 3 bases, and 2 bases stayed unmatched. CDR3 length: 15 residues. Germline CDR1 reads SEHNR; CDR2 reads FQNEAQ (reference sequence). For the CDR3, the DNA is TGTGCCAGCAGCAAACTAGCGGGGGGCTACAATGAGCAGTTCTTC. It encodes CASSKLAGGYNEQFF.

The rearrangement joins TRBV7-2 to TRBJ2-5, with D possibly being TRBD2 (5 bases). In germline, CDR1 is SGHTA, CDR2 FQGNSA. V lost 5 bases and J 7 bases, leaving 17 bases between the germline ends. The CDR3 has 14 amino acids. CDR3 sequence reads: CASSPPPGMVTQYF. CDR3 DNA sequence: TGTGCCAGCAGCCCTCCCCCCGGGATGGTGACCCAGTACTTC.

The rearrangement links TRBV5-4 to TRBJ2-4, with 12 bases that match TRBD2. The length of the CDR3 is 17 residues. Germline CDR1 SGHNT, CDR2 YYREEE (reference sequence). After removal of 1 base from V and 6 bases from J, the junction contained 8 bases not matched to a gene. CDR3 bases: TGTGCCAGCAGCTTGCCTAGCGGGGGGGCCGTCCCAAACATTCAGTACTTC. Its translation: CASSLPSGGAVPNIQYF.

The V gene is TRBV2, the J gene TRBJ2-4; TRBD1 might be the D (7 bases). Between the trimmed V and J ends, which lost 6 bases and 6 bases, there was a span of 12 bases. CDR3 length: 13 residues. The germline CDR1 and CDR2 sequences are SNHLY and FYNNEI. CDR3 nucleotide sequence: TGTGCCAGCAGAGCAGGGGGGCCAAACATTCAGTACTTC. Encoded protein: CASRAGGPNIQYF.

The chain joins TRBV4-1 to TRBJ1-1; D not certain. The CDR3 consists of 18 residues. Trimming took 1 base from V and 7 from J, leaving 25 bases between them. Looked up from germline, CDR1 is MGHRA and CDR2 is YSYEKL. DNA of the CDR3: TGCGCCAGCAGCCAAGGCCCTCCTGGCGGGGTCACCATGAATGAAGCTTTCTTT. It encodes CASSQGPPGGVTMNEAFF.

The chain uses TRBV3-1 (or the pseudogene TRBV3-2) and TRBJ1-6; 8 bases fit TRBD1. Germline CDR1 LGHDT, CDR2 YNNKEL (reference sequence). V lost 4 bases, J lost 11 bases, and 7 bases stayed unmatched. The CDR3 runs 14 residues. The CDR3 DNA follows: TGTGCCAGCAGCCCTAGACAGGGGCCGGCACCCCTCCACTTT. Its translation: CASSPRQGPAPLHF.

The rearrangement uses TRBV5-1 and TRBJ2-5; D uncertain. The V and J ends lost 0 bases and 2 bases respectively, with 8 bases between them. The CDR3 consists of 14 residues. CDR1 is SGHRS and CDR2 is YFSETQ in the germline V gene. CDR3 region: CASSLGKRQETQYF. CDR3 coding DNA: TGCGCCAGCAGCTTGGGAAAGCGACAAGAGACCCAGTACTTC.

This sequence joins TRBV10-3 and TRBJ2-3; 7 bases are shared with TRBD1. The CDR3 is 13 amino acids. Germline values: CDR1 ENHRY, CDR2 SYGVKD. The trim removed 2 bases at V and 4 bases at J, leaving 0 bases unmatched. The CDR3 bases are TGTGCCATCAGTGAGCAGGGGGCAGATACGCAGTATTTT. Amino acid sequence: CAISEQGADTQYF.

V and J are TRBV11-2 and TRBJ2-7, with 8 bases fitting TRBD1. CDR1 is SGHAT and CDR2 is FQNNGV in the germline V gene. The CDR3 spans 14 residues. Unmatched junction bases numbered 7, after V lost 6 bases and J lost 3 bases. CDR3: CASRKMTGDYEQYF. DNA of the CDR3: TGTGCCAGCAGAAAAATGACAGGGGACTACGAGCAGTACTTC. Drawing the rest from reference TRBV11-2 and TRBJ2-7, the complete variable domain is EAGVAQSPRYKIIEKRQSVAFWCNPISGHATLYWYQQILGQGPKLLIQFQNNGVVDDSQLPKDRFSAERLKGVDSTLKIQPAKLEDSAVYLCASRKMTGDYEQYFGPGTRLTVT.

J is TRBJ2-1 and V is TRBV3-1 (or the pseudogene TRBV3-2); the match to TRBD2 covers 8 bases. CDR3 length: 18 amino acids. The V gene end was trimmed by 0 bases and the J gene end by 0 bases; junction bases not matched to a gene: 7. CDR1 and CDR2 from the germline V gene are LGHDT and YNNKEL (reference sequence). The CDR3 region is CASSQDRVAGRSYNEQFF. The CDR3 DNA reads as TGTGCCAGCAGCCAAGATAGAGTAGCGGGACGCTCCTACAATGAGCAGTTCTTC.

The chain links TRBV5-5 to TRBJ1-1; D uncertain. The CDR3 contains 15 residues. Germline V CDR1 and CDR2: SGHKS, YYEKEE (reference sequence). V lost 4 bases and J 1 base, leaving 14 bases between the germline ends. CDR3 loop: CASSPQAQANTEAFF. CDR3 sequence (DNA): TGTGCCAGCAGCCCTCAGGCTCAGGCGAACACTGAAGCTTTCTTT.

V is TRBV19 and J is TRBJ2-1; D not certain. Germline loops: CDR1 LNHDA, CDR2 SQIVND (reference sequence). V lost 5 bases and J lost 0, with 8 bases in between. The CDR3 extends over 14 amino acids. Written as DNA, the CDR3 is TGTGCCAGTAGTCTTAGAGACTCCTACAATGAGCAGTTCTTC. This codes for CASSLRDSYNEQFF.

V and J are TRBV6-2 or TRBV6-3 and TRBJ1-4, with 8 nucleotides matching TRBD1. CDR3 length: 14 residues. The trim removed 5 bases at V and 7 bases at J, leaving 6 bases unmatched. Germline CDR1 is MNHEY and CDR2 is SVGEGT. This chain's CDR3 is CASSAAGGGEKLFF. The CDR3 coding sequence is TGTGCCAGCAGTGCGGCAGGGGGCGGTGAAAAACTGTTTTTT.

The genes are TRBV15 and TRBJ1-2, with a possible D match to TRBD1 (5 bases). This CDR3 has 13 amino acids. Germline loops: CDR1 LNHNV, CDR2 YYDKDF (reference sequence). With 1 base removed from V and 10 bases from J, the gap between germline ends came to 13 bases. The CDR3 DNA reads TGTGCCACCAGCAGAGGCGGGGCCCAGATCTACACCTTC. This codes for CATSRGGAQIYTF. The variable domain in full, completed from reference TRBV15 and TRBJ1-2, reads DAMVIQNPRYQVTQFGKPVTLSCSQTLNHNVMYWYQQKSSQAPKLLFHYYDKDFNNEADTPDNFQSRRPNTSFCFLDIRSPGLGDTAMYLCATSRGGAQIYTFGSGTRLTVV.

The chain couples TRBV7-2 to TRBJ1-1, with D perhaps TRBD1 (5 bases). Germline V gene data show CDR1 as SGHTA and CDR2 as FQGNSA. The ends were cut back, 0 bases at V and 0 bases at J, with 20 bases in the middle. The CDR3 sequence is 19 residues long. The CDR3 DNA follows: TGTGCCAGCAGCTTAGCGGGGGGGGGATTTCAACGGATGAACACTGAAGCTTTCTTT. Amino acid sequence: CASSLAGGGFQRMNTEAFF. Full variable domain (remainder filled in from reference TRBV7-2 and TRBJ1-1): GAGVSQSPSNKVTEKGKDVELRCDPISGHTALYWYRQSLGQGLEFLIYFQGNSAPDKSGLPSDRFSAERTGGSVSTLTIQRTQQEDSAVYLCASSLAGGGFQRMNTEAFFGQGTRLTVV.

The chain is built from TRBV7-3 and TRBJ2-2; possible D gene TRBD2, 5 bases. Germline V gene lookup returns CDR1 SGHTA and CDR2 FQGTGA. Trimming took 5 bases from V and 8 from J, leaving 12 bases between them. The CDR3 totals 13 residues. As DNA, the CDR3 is TGTGCCAGCAGCCTAGGTCGAGGGGGGGAGCTGTTTTTT. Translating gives CASSLGRGGELFF.

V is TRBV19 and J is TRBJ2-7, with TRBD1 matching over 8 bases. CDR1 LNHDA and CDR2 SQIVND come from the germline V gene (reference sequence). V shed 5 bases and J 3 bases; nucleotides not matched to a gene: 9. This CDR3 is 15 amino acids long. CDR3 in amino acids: CASSESGQDYYEQYF. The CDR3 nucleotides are TGTGCCAGTAGTGAATCGGGACAGGACTACTACGAGCAGTACTTC.

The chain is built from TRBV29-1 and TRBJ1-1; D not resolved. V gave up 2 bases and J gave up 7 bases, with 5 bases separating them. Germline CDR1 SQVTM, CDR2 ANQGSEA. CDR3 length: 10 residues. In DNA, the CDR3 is TGCAGCGTTGAACCGGGTGAAGCTTTCTTT. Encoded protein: CSVEPGEAFF.

The CDR3 here is CASSLYRTGSGANVLTF. The CDR3 DNA sequence: TGTGCCAGCTCACTCTACAGGACAGGGAGTGGGGCCAACGTCCTGACTTTC. The gene calls are TRBV18 and TRBJ2-6; 8 nucleotides match TRBD1. J gave up 3 bases and V 4 bases, and 8 bases lay outside the gene matches. This CDR3 is built from 17 residues. Germline V CDR1 and CDR2: KGHSH, LQKENI.

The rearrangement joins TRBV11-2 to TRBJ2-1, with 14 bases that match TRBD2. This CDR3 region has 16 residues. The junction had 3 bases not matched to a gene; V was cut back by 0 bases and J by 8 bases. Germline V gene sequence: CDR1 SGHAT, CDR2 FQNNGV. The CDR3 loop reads CASSLDGLAGGYEQFF. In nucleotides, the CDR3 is TGTGCCAGCAGCTTAGATGGACTAGCGGGGGGCTATGAGCAGTTCTTC.

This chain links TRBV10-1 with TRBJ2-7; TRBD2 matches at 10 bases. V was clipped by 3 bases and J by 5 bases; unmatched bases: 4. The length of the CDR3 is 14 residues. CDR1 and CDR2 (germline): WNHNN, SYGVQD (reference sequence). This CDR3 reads CASSEPSGGNEQYF. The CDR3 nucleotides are TGCGCCAGCAGTGAACCTAGCGGGGGAAACGAGCAGTACTTC.

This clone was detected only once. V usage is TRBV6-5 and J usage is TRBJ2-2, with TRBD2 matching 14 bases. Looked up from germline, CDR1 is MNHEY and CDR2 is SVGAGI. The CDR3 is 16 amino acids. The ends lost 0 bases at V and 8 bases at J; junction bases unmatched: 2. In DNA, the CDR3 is TGTGCCAGCAGTTACTCGGGACTAGCGGGGGCTGGGGAGCTGTTTTTT. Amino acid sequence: CASSYSGLAGAGELFF.

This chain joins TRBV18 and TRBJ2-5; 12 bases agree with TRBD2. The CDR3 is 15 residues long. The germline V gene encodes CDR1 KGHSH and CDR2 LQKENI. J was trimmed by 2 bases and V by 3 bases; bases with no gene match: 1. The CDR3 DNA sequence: TGTGCCAGCTCACCTGGGACTAGCGGGCAAGAGACCCAGTACTTC. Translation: CASSPGTSGQETQYF.